This TCR beta chain came from a study of shared clonotypes between healthy human individuals (dated by TCRdb to about 2020). Concerning the study at large: The cohort comprised two women and three men aged 18 to 49 years. To estimate repertoire size and how much clonotype sharing occurs between individuals, the study deeply sequenced the blood TCR repertoires of roughly 5 healthy adults. Per donor, three plates each were used for CD4 naive and CD4 memory, two for CD8 naive, and one for CD8 memory. Leukapheresis yielded between about 0.94 and 8.9 billion PBMCs per donor. Different laboratories and diverse techniques were used to prepare libraries and sequence TCR repertoires, to increase sequencing depth and limit assay-specific biases.

To note about this clone: It lacks a known antigen. Base quality data are lacking; no much larger clone is found one base away.

The CDR3 measures 15 amino acids from cysteine to phenylalanine. Only CDR3 DNA is held: 45 bases, read in frame from base 1. V is cut by 2 bases and J by 5 bases, and the space between the germline ends is 16 bases. In the germline V gene, CDR1 corresponds to SGHTA and CDR2 to FQGNSA. For the CD8 naive samples, CD45RO-negative cells were positively selected for CCR7, yielding a CD45RA+CCR7+ population from which TemRA cells were excluded. Healthy HIV-negative adults with no recently reported acute infections or vaccinations were included as donors. Every donor was a Caucasian adult living in Nashville, Tennessee, USA. Blood was collected by leukapheresis, and PBMCs were isolated by Ficoll-Histopaque density gradient centrifugation and then cryopreserved in liquid nitrogen vapor phase. Purity and quantity of every magnetically sorted T cell population were checked by analytical flow cytometry. Genomic DNA was isolated from every sorted fraction and measured by UV absorbance on a Nanodrop 2000c.

TCR CDR3 regions were amplified from genomic DNA by multiplex PCR using the deep immunoSEQ assay. Genomic DNA extracted from each cell subset was distributed evenly over all wells of several immunoSEQ 96-well plates, and each plate served as one replicate. For sorted subsets, each replicate PCR was loaded with around 220 ng genomic DNA, equivalent to about 33,000 T cell genomes. Purified libraries were quantified with a Qubit 3.0 fluorometer, sized on a Bioanalyzer 2100, and re-quantified with the KAPA Library Quantification kit. Every immunoSEQ 96-well plate was sequenced on a dedicated single-read 150-cycle Illumina NextSeq 550 flow cell. The published analysis was carried out like this. The immunoSEQ output contained only junctional sequences without quality scores, so filtering could not match that applied to full-length reads. To assign V/J genes and CDR3, sequences were annotated using PyIR, a Python wrapper for IgBLAST v1.9, with IMGT germline references. Reads were filtered out if the reads had weak V/J assignments (E-value above 1e-6), no CDR3, stop codons, out-of-frame junctions, or ambiguous translated residues. V3J clonotypes were defined as sequences sharing the same inferred V gene, J gene, and CDR3 amino acid sequence. The percentage overlap between two repertoires was calculated by dividing the number of shared unique clonotypes by the size of the smaller repertoire. Repertoire richness was assessed with RTK rarefaction, the Chao1 estimator, and Recon v2.1 estimates of unobserved clonotypes. OLGA was used to compute generation probabilities for all TCRbeta clonotypes that the gDNA method yielded from a handful of donors. The source is immuneACCESS, and TCRdb retained only in-frame sequences with V and J called. Part of the clones is not carried over; for the studies checked, unresolved V genes explain less than half of this, and the remainder is unexplained. V, J and clone size were drawn from that table, and D and trimming were deduced from the DNA. A total of millions of clones appear in this sample, over 85% of them only once. The ten largest make up 0.9% to 1.4% of the sample.

Overall study outcomes, separate from this receptor: Based on pairwise subsampling, the degree of clonotype sharing among donors was expected to be affected by sequencing depth. Even with the large sequencing depth, rarefaction of the sorted-subset datasets indicated that sequencing was incomplete. When four donors were compared, the shared fraction of clonotypes was 5% to 6.5% for naive CD4, 3.5% to 4% for naive CD8, 2.3% for memory CD4, and around 0.4% for memory CD8. Compared with non-shared clonotypes, clonotypes shared by all four sorted-subset donors had higher generation probabilities. Only blood was sampled, and tissue TCR repertoires likely differ from those in blood. Larger estimated clonotype richness was generally found for naive subsets than for memory subsets. The genetic and exposure-history diversity represented was limited by the small number of donors.

The TCR originated in a man between 18 and 29 years old in good health. Input material: naive CD8+ T cells sorted from blood. Per the publication, the cell subset or site label means: CD45RA+CCR7+. The chain is assembled from TRBV7-2 and TRBJ2-7, with the D gene call left open. The CDR3 amino acid sequence is: CASSLYNSDGDEQYF. At the DNA level, the sequence is TGTGCCAGCAGCTTATATAATTCTGATGGGGACGAGCAGTACTTC.